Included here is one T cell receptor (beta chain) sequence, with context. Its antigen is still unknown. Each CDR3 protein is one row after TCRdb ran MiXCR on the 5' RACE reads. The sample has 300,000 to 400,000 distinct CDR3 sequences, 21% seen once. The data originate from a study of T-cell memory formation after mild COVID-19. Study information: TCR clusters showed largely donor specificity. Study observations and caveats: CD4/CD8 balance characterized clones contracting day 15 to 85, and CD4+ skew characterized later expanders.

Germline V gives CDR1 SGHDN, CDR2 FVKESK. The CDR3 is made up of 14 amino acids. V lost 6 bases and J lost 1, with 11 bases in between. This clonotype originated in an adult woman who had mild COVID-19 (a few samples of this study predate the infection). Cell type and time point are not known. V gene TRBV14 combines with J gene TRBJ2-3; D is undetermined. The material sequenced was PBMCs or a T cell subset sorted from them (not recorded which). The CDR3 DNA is TGTGCCAGCAGTCAACATTCAGGCACAGATACGCAGTATTTT. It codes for CASSQHSGTDTQYF.